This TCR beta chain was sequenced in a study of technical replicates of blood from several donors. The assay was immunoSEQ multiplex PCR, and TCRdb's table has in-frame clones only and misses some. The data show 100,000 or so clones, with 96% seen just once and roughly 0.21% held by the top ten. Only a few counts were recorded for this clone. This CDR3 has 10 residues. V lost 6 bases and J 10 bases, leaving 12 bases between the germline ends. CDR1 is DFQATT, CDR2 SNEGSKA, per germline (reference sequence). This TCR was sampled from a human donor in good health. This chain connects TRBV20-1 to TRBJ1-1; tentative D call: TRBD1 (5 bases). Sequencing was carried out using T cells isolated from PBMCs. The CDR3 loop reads CSAFRDRAFF. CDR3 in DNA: TGCAGTGCCTTTAGAGACAGAGCTTTCTTT.